These 12 T cell receptor beta chains share one sample of origin, sequenced in a study of vaccination and CD4 T cells after COVID-19. Antigens of these TCRs are unknown. Sequencing of the DNA from cultured CD4+ T cells was carried out with the Oncomine TCR Beta short-read assay. TCRdb used MiXCR to reprocess the PCR reads, holding one entry per CDR3 protein. The table records roughly 15,000 distinct CDR3 sequences, around 48% of them present only once. As to treatment: roughly 10-day PBMC culture with coronavirus spike peptide pools or control peptides (ViraFEST assay). The sequenced sample consisted of CD4+ T cells from blood, cultured in vitro. The receptors shown here come from a human donor who had recovered from COVID-19.

This rearrangement joins TRBV6-5 to TRBJ1-6; the D is unclear. V lost 4 bases and J lost 9, with 19 bases in between. The CDR3 contains 16 residues. Germline assignment: CDR1 MNHEY and CDR2 SVGAGI. The chain's CDR3 is CASSSAVRRVGSPLHF. The DNA of the CDR3 is TGTGCCAGCAGTTCCGCGGTCAGGCGCGTAGGTTCACCCCTCCACTTT.

The chain recombines TRBV7-2 with TRBJ2-3; D not certain. Between the trimmed V and J ends, which lost 2 bases and 0 bases, there was a span of 6 bases. The CDR3 covers 14 residues. Germline assignment: CDR1 SGHTA and CDR2 FQGNSA. The CDR3 region is CASSLLRSTDTQYF. The CDR3 DNA reads TGTGCCAGCAGCTTATTACGTAGCACAGATACGCAGTATTTT.

There are a few counts of this clonotype. This chain connects TRBV20-1 to TRBJ1-5, with 10 bases identical to TRBD1. V lost 3 bases and J lost 4; bases outside the gene matches: 3. The CDR3 is made up of 14 amino acids. Germline CDR1 is DFQATT and CDR2 is SNEGSKA (reference sequence). The CDR3 loop reads CSARDRGGNQPQHF. The CDR3 coding sequence is TGCAGTGCTAGGGACAGGGGGGGAAATCAGCCCCAGCATTTT.

This clonotype showed up just a few times. This rearrangement joins TRBV12-3 or TRBV12-4 to TRBJ1-1; D unresolved. Deletions cut 7 bases from V and 1 base from J, with 10 bases between. This CDR3 has 13 amino acids. The DNA of the CDR3 is TGTGCCAGCACTTCACGGAAGAACACTGAAGCTTTCTTT. This gives the protein CASTSRKNTEAFF.

This chain joins TRBV7-2 and TRBJ2-5, with 7 bases lining up with TRBD1. The trim removed 3 bases at V and 2 bases at J, leaving 3 bases unmatched. Germline CDR1 and CDR2: SGHTA and FQGNSA. The CDR3 runs 14 residues. The CDR3 DNA is TGTGCCAGCAGCTTGCCGGGACAGCAAGAGACCCAGTACTTC. Its translation: CASSLPGQQETQYF.

This chain uses TRBV11-3 with TRBJ2-3; D not certain. V lost 1 base and J 1 base, leaving 3 bases between the germline ends. The germline V gene encodes CDR1 SGHNT and CDR2 YENEEA. The CDR3 runs to 13 residues. CDR3 sequence reads: CASSLGRTDTQYF. The CDR3 coding sequence is TGTGCCAGCAGCTTAGGCCGCACAGATACGCAGTATTTT.

The J gene is TRBJ1-1, the V gene TRBV20-1; D unclear. This CDR3 is built from 12 residues. Per the germline V gene, CDR1 is DFQATT and CDR2 is SNEGSKA (reference sequence). The ends were cut back, 3 bases at V and 11 bases at J, with 16 bases in the middle. DNA for the CDR3: TGCAGTGCTAGTATCGCCAGGACGTTGGCTTTCTTT. Protein sequence: CSASIARTLAFF.

The chain employs TRBV10-3 and TRBJ2-5; D is perhaps TRBD2 (6 bases). The V and J ends lost 10 bases and 4 bases respectively, with 22 bases between them. Germline assignment: CDR1 ENHRY and CDR2 SYGVKD. The CDR3 is 15 residues long. CDR3 sequence reads: CATQLGREVVETQYF. The CDR3 DNA reads as TGTGCCACCCAGCTAGGCAGGGAGGTGGTAGAGACCCAGTACTTC.

This clonotype was detected a few times. The chain employs TRBV7-9 and TRBJ2-3; D gene unclear. CDR1 and CDR2 (germline): SEHNR, FQNEAQ (reference sequence). CDR3 length: 15 residues. The V gene lost 5 bases and the J gene lost 5 bases, with 17 bases spanning the gap. CDR3 coding DNA: TGTGCCAGCAGCCCCCCGGTGAGAGCGAAAGATACGCAGTATTTT. Protein product: CASSPPVRAKDTQYF.

This clonotype was counted between two and nine times. V and J are TRBV7-2 and TRBJ2-7; D ambiguous. This CDR3 is 13 amino acids long. Germline V gene sequence: CDR1 SGHTA, CDR2 FQGNSA. Trimming took 6 bases from V and 2 from J, leaving 11 bases between them. The CDR3 is CASSSFGPYEQYF. As DNA, the CDR3 is TGTGCCAGCAGTTCGTTCGGGCCCTACGAGCAGTACTTC. Based on the CDR3 plus reference TRBV7-2 and TRBJ2-7, the full variable domain is GAGVSQSPSNKVTEKGKDVELRCDPISGHTALYWYRQSLGQGLEFLIYFQGNSAPDKSGLPSDRFSAERTGGSVSTLTIQRTQQEDSAVYLCASSSFGPYEQYFGPGTRLTVT.

This clonotype was counted only a few times. The genes are TRBV19 and TRBJ1-2; no definite D call. CDR3 size: 14 residues. The V gene lost 3 bases and the J gene lost 4 bases, with 12 bases spanning the gap. CDR1 is LNHDA and CDR2 is SQIVND in the germline V gene (reference sequence). The chain's CDR3 is CASSIAGGIYGYTF. CDR3 nucleotide sequence: TGTGCCAGTAGTATCGCGGGCGGAATCTATGGCTACACCTTC.

The gene calls are TRBV19 and TRBJ2-2, with D possibly called TRBD1 or TRBD2 (5 bases each). CDR3 length: 14 residues. The germline gives CDR1 LNHDA, CDR2 SQIVND (reference sequence). V gave up 7 bases and J gave up 5 bases, with 14 bases separating them. The CDR3 bases are TGTGCCAGTACGGGGCCAGGCTTGACCGGGGAGCTGTTTTTT. Translation: CASTGPGLTGELFF.